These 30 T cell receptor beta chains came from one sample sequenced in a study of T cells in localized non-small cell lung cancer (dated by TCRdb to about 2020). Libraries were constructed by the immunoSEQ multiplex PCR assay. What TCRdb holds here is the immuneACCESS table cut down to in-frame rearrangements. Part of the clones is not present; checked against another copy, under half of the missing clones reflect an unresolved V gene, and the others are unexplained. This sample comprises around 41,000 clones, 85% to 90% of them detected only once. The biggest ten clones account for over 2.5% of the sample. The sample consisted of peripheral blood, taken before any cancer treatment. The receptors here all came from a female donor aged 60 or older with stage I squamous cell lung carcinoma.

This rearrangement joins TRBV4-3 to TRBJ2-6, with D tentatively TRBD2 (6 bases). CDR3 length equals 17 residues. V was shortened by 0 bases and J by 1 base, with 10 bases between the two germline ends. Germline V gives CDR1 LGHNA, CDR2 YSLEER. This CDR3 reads CASSQDYAGSGANVLTF. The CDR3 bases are TGCGCCAGCAGCCAAGATTATGCGGGGTCTGGGGCCAACGTCCTGACTTTC.

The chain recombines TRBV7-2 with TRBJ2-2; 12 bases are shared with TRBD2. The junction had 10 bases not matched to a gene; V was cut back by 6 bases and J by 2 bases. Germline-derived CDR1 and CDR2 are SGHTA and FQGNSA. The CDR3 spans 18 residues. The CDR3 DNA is TGTGCCAGCAGTCTCATAAGGACTAGCGGGGTAAACACCGGGGAGCTGTTTTTT. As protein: CASSLIRTSGVNTGELFF.

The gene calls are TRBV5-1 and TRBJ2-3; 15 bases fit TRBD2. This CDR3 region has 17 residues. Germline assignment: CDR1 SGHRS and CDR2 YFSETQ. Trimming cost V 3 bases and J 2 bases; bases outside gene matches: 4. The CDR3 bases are TGCGCCAGCAGCTCTGGACTAGCGGGAGGGATCACAGATACGCAGTATTTT. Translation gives CASSSGLAGGITDTQYF.

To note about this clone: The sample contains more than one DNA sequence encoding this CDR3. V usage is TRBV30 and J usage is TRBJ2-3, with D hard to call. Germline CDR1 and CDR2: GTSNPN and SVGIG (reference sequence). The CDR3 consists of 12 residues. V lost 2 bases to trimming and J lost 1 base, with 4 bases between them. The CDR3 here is CAWSSGTDTQYF. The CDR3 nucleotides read TGTGCCTGGAGTTCAGGCACAGATACGCAGTATTTT.

CDR3 sequence reads: CASSPRGLAGVYQETQYF. The CDR3 DNA reads as TGCGCCAGCAGTCCACGGGGACTAGCGGGGGTATACCAAGAGACCCAGTACTTC. This rearrangement joins TRBV23-1 to TRBJ2-5; 14 bases line up with TRBD2. TRBV23-1 carries the ORF label, with uncertain function. This CDR3 is built from 18 residues. Trimming removed 4 bases from V and 0 bases from J; junction bases left unmatched: 7.

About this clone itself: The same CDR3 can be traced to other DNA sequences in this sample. The CDR3 is CASSFPTSGSDEQFF. For the CDR3, the DNA is TGTGCCAGCAGCTTTCCCACTAGCGGGAGCGATGAGCAGTTCTTC. The J gene is TRBJ2-1, the V gene TRBV7-9; the match to TRBD2 covers 11 bases. The germline V gene encodes CDR1 SEHNR and CDR2 FQNEAQ (reference sequence). With V trimmed by 3 bases and J by 8 bases, 6 bases remained unmatched. This CDR3 has 15 amino acids.

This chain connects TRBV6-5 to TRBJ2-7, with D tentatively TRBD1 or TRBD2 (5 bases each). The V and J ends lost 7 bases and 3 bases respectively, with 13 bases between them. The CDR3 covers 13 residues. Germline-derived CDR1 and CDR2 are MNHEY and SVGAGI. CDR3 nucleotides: TGTGCCAGCACCCCCGGGGACCTCTACGAGCAGTACTTC. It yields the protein CASTPGDLYEQYF.

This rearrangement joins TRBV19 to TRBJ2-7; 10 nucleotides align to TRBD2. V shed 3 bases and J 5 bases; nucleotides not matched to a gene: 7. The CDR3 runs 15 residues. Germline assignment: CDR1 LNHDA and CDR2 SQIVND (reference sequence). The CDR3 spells CASSMLAGVYDEQYF. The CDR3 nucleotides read TGTGCCAGTAGTATGCTAGCGGGAGTGTACGACGAGCAGTACTTC.

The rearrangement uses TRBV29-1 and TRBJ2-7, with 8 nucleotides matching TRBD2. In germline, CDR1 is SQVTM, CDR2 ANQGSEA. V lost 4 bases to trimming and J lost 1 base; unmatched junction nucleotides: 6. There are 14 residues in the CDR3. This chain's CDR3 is CSVVGGGYSYEQYF. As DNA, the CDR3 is TGCAGCGTTGTCGGGGGGGGATATTCCTACGAGCAGTACTTC.

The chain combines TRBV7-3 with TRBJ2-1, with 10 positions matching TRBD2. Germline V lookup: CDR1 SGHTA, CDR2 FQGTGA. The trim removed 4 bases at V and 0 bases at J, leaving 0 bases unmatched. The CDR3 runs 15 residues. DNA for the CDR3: TGTGCCAGCAGCTGGACTAGCGGCTCCTACAATGAGCAGTTCTTC. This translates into CASSWTSGSYNEQFF.

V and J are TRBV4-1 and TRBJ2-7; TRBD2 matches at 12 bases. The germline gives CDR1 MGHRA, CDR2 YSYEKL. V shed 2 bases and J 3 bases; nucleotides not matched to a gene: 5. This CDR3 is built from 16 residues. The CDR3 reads CASSQLLAGGDYEQYF. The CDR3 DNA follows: TGCGCCAGCAGCCAACTTCTAGCGGGAGGGGACTACGAGCAGTACTTC.

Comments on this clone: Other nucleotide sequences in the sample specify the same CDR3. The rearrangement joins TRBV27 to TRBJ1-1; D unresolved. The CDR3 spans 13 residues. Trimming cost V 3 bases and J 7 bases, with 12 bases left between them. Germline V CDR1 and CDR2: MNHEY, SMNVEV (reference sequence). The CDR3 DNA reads TGTGCCAGCAGTTTTACGGTTGCCGGTGAAGCTTTCTTT. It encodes CASSFTVAGEAFF.

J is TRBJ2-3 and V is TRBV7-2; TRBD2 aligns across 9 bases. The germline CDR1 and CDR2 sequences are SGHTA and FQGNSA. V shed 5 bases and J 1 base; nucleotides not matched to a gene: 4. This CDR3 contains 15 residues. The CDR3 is CASSPLAGGTDTQYF. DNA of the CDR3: TGTGCCAGCAGCCCGTTAGCGGGAGGCACAGATACGCAGTATTTT. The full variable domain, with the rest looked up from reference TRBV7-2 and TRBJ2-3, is GAGVSQSPSNKVTEKGKDVELRCDPISGHTALYWYRQSLGQGLEFLIYFQGNSAPDKSGLPSDRFSAERTGGSVSTLTIQRTQQEDSAVYLCASSPLAGGTDTQYFGPGTRLTVL.

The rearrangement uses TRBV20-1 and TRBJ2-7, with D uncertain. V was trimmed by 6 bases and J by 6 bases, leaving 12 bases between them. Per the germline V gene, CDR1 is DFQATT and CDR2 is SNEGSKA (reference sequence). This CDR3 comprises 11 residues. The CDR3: CSANWVSEQYF. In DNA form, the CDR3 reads TGCAGTGCAAACTGGGTGAGCGAGCAGTACTTC.

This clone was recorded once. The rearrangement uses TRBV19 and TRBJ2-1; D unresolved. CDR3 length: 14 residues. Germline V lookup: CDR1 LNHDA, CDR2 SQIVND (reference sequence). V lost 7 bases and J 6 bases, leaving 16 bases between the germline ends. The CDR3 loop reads CASNLPPETNEQFF. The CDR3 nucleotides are TGTGCCAGTAACCTACCGCCGGAAACCAATGAGCAGTTCTTC.

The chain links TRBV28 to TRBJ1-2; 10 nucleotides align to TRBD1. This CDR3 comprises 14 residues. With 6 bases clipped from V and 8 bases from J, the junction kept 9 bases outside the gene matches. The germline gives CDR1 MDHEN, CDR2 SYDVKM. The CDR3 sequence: CASRPLGQGKGYTF. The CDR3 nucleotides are TGTGCCAGCAGGCCGTTGGGACAGGGGAAGGGCTACACCTTC.

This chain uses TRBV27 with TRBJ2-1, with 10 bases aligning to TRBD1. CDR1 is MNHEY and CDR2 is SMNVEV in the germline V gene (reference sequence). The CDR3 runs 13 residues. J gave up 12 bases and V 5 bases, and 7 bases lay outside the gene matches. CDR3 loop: CASSSDRGRRQFF. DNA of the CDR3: TGTGCCAGCAGTAGCGACAGGGGGCGGAGGCAGTTCTTC.

The CDR3 DNA reads TGTGCCTGGAGTCCGACAGTTTATGGCTACACCTTC. This gives the protein CAWSPTVYGYTF. The V and J genes are TRBV30 and TRBJ1-2; TRBD1 might be the D (5 bases). This CDR3 has 12 amino acids. Trimming took 2 bases from V and 5 from J, leaving 9 bases between them. The V gene's germline CDR1 is GTSNPN and CDR2 SVGIG (reference sequence).

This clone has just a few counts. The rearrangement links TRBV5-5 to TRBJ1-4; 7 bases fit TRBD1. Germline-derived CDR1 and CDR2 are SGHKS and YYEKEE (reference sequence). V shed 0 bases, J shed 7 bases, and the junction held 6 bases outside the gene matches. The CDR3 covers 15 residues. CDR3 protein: CASSLEGGGGEKLFF. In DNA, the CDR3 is TGTGCCAGCAGCTTGGAAGGAGGGGGCGGTGAAAAACTGTTTTTT.

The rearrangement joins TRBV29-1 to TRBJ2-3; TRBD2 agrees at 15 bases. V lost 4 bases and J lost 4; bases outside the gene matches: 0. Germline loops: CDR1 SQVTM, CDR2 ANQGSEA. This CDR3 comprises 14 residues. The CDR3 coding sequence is TGCAGCGTTGGGACTAGCGGGAGGGCAGATACGCAGTATTTT. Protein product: CSVGTSGRADTQYF.

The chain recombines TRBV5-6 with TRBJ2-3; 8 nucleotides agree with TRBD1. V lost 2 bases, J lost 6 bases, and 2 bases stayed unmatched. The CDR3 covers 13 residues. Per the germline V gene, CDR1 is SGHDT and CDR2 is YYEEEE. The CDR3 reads CASSLQGEDTQYF. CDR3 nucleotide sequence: TGTGCCAGCAGCTTACAGGGGGAGGATACGCAGTATTTT. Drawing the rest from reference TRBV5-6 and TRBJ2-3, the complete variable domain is DAGVTQSPTHLIKTRGQQVTLRCSPKSGHDTVSWYQQALGQGPQFIFQYYEEEERQRGNFPDRFSGHQFPNYSSELNVNALLLGDSALYLCASSLQGEDTQYFGPGTRLTVL.

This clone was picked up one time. The chain's CDR3 is CASSYLQPGELFF. In DNA form, the CDR3 reads TGTGCCAGCAGTTACCTCCAACCCGGGGAGCTGTTTTTT. The V gene is TRBV6-5, the J gene TRBJ2-2; D ambiguous. V was clipped by 2 bases and J by 6 bases, with 7 bases between them. Germline V CDR1 and CDR2: MNHEY, SVGAGI. The CDR3 runs to 13 residues.

The CDR3: CASGWLAGEGATDTQYF. The CDR3 coding sequence is TGTGCTAGTGGTTGGCTAGCGGGAGAGGGGGCCACAGATACGCAGTATTTT. V is TRBV12-5 and J is TRBJ2-3; 10 nucleotides align to TRBD2. The length of the CDR3 is 17 residues. CDR1 LGHNT and CDR2 FRNRAP come from the germline V gene. The trim removed 4 bases at V and 2 bases at J, leaving 9 bases unmatched.

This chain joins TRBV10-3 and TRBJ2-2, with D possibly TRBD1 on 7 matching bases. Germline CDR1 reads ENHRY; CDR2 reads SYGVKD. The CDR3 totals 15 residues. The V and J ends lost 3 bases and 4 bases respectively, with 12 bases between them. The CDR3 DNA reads TGTGCCATCAGTGACCTCCAGGGGGGCACCGGGGAGCTGTTTTTT. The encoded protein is CAISDLQGGTGELFF.

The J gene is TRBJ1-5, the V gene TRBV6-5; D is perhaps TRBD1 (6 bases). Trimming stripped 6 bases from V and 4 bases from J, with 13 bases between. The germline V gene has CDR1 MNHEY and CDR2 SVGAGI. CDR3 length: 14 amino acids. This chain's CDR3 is CASRKGDGNQPQHF. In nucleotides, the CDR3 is TGTGCCAGCAGAAAGGGGGACGGGAATCAGCCCCAGCATTTT.

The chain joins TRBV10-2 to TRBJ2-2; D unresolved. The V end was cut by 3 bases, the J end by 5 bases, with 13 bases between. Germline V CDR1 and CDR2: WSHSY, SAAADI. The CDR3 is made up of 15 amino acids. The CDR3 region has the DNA TGCGCCAGCAGTGACGGTCGACCCGGGACCGGGGAGCTGTTTTTT. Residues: CASSDGRPGTGELFF.

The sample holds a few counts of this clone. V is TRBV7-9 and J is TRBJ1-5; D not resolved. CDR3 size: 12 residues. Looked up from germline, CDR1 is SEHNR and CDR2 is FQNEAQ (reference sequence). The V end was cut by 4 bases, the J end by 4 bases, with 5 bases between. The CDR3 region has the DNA TGTGCCAGCAGCTATCAGAATCAGCCCCAGCATTTT. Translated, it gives CASSYQNQPQHF. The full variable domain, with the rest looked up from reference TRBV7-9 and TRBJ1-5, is DTGVSQNPRHKITKRGQNVTFRCDPISEHNRLYWYRQTLGQGPEFLTYFQNEAQLEKSRLLSDRFSAERPKGSFSTLEIQRTEQGDSAMYLCASSYQNQPQHFGDGTRLSIL.

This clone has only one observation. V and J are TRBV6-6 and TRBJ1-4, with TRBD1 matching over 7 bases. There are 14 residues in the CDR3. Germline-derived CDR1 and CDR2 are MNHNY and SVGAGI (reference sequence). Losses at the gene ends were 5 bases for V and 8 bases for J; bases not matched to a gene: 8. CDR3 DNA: TGTGCCAGCAGTCGGGCAGGGGGGACGGAAAAACTGTTTTTT. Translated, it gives CASSRAGGTEKLFF.

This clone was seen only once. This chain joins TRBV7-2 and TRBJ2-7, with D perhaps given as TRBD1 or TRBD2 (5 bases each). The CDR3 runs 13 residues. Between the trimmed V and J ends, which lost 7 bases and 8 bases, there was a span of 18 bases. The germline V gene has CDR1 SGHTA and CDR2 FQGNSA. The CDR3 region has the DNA TGTGCCAGCACGGTCGGGACCGCTGTAAAGCAGTACTTC. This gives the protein CASTVGTAVKQYF.

CDR3 amino acids: CASSQDQGAGDEQYF. DNA of the CDR3: TGCGCCAGCAGCCAAGATCAGGGGGCCGGGGACGAGCAGTACTTC. This chain links TRBV4-3 with TRBJ2-7, with 8 bases matching TRBD1. Trimming removed 0 bases from V and 5 bases from J; junction bases left unmatched: 6. The CDR3 runs to 15 residues. CDR1 is LGHNA and CDR2 is YSLEER in the germline V gene.